Each of the 31 T cell receptor beta chains below was sequenced from the same sample in a study of human versus mouse CDR3 diversity and MHC coevolution. Method: immunoSEQ multiplex PCR; TCRdb's copy keeps in-frame clones and lacks some. The sample lists about 81,000 clones; just under 95% were seen once. Sample: naive CD4+ T cells from blood. Stated subset: CD45RO-negative CD62L-positive naive CD4 T cells. Every receptor here comes from a person aged 25 to 75 in good health.

J is TRBJ1-5 and V is TRBV2; 11 bases line up with TRBD1. This CDR3 spans 15 amino acids. The germline V gene encodes CDR1 SNHLY and CDR2 FYNNEI. V was clipped by 1 base and J by 7 bases; unmatched bases: 3. This CDR3 reads CASSEGTGGRQPQHF. The DNA for the CDR3 is TGTGCCAGCAGTGAAGGGACAGGGGGCCGGCAGCCCCAGCATTTT.

This chain connects TRBV7-3 to TRBJ1-2; TRBD1 might be the D (6 bases). Germline V gives CDR1 SGHTA, CDR2 FQGTGA. CDR3 size: 15 residues. Between the trimmed V and J ends, which lost 5 bases and 4 bases, there was a span of 17 bases. The CDR3, as DNA: TGTGCCAGCAGCCCCGGGGGCGGGGGGGGCTATGGCTACACCTTC. It is translated as CASSPGGGGGYGYTF.

CDR3 DNA: TGTGCCAGCAGCGTAGGGGGGGGGAGAGACAATGAGCAGTTCTTC. It is translated as CASSVGGGRDNEQFF. The chain recombines TRBV9 with TRBJ2-1; TRBD2 matches at 7 bases. Germline V lookup: CDR1 SGDLS, CDR2 YYNGEE. The trim removed 0 bases at V and 5 bases at J, leaving 5 bases unmatched. The CDR3 covers 15 residues.

The CDR3 nucleotides are TGTGCCAGCAGCTCGGGACAGGAGAACACTGAAGCTTTCTTT. Amino acid sequence: CASSSGQENTEAFF. V is TRBV9 and J is TRBJ1-1; TRBD1 matches at 8 bases. The CDR3 spans 14 residues. V lost 4 bases, J lost 1 base, and 3 bases stayed unmatched. Germline V gives CDR1 SGDLS, CDR2 YYNGEE.

The chain recombines TRBV7-2 with TRBJ1-3, with 9 bases aligning to TRBD1. Germline values: CDR1 SGHTA, CDR2 FQGNSA. The ends lost 4 bases at V and 4 bases at J; junction bases unmatched: 5. This CDR3 is 15 amino acids long. CDR3 DNA: TGTGCCAGCAGCTCATGGGACAGGGCGGGAAACACCATATATTTT. It yields the protein CASSSWDRAGNTIYF.

CDR3 loop: CASSPDTVYGYTF. CDR3 DNA: TGTGCCAGCAGCCCCGACACAGTCTATGGCTACACCTTC. This chain links TRBV6-5 with TRBJ1-2, with unresolved D. CDR1 and CDR2 (germline): MNHEY, SVGAGI. The CDR3 has 13 residues. Deletions cut 6 bases from V and 4 bases from J, with 12 bases between.

The chain carries TRBV19 and TRBJ1-2; D is ambiguous. The CDR3 totals 13 residues. The V end was cut by 5 bases, the J end by 0 bases, with 7 bases between. Germline CDR1 reads LNHDA; CDR2 reads SQIVND (reference sequence). The CDR3 loop is CASSAGTNYGYTF. Written as DNA, the CDR3 is TGTGCCAGTAGTGCCGGGACTAACTATGGCTACACCTTC.

The genes are TRBV10-3 and TRBJ2-7; TRBD1 matches at 9 bases. Per germline, CDR1 ENHRY and CDR2 SYGVKD. J gave up 2 bases and V 6 bases, and 8 bases lay outside the gene matches. This CDR3 spans 15 amino acids. CDR3 nucleotide sequence: TGTGCCATCAGAGCGGGACAGGGCCCCACCTACGAGCAGTACTTC. It specifies CAIRAGQGPTYEQYF.

The chain recombines TRBV18 with TRBJ2-3; perhaps TRBD1 as D (5 bases). This CDR3 comprises 17 residues. V lost 1 base to trimming and J lost 0 bases, with 14 bases between them. Per the germline V gene, CDR1 is KGHSH and CDR2 is LQKENI. CDR3 sequence reads: CASSPLFQGSSTDTQYF. The CDR3, as DNA: TGTGCCAGCTCACCACTTTTTCAGGGTTCTAGCACAGATACGCAGTATTTT.

The genes are TRBV5-5 and TRBJ1-1; 10 nucleotides align to TRBD1. J gave up 6 bases and V 4 bases, and 9 bases lay outside the gene matches. This CDR3 is built from 15 residues. Germline CDR1 SGHKS, CDR2 YYEKEE (reference sequence). The CDR3 region is CASSVPTGGAAEAFF. The CDR3 region has the DNA TGTGCCAGCAGCGTCCCGACAGGGGGCGCCGCTGAAGCTTTCTTT.

This chain joins TRBV28 and TRBJ1-1; D may be TRBD1 (5 bases). Trimming left V 3 bases short and J 1 base short, with 12 bases between. Germline CDR1 MDHEN, CDR2 SYDVKM. The CDR3 contains 15 residues. For the CDR3, the DNA is TGTGCCAGCAGTTTTTCGGCAGGGAAGAACACTGAAGCTTTCTTT. Translation gives CASSFSAGKNTEAFF.

The chain links TRBV7-2 to TRBJ2-2; D uncertain. The CDR3 contains 14 residues. Germline-derived CDR1 and CDR2 are SGHTA and FQGNSA. Trimming took 6 bases from V and 3 from J, leaving 11 bases between them. The DNA for the CDR3 is TGTGCCAGCAGTTTTTCCACAGACACCGGGGAGCTGTTTTTT. It translates to CASSFSTDTGELFF.

V gene TRBV6-5 combines with J gene TRBJ2-2; tentative D call: TRBD2 (5 bases). The CDR3 contains 16 residues. CDR1 is MNHEY and CDR2 is SVGAGI in the germline V gene. V dropped 2 bases and J dropped 5 bases, with 15 bases sitting between them. The DNA of the CDR3 is TGTGCCAGCAGTTACCGGTCTTTGGGCGGGACCGGGGAGCTGTTTTTT. Translated: CASSYRSLGGTGELFF.

The genes are TRBV30 and TRBJ1-2; 7 bases are a match to TRBD1. The CDR3 consists of 14 residues. Per germline, CDR1 GTSNPN and CDR2 SVGIG (reference sequence). After removal of 0 bases from V and 8 bases from J, the junction contained 9 bases not matched to a gene. CDR3 nucleotide sequence: TGTGCCTGGAGTGTACGAGGGGGCGCGTCCGGCTACACCTTC. Amino acid sequence: CAWSVRGGASGYTF.

V and J are TRBV18 and TRBJ2-3, with 10 bases identical to TRBD2. V shed 1 base and J 2 bases; nucleotides not matched to a gene: 6. CDR1 and CDR2 from the germline V gene are KGHSH and LQKENI. The CDR3 has 17 residues. The CDR3 coding sequence is TGTGCCAGCTCACCACTGGGCAGCGGGGGGGTCACAGATACGCAGTATTTT. It encodes CASSPLGSGGVTDTQYF.

The chain combines TRBV4-1 with TRBJ1-2, with TRBD1 identical over 7 bases. CDR1 and CDR2 from the germline V gene are MGHRA and YSYEKL. The V gene end was trimmed by 4 bases and the J gene end by 2 bases; junction bases not matched to a gene: 13. This CDR3 spans 17 amino acids. The CDR3, as DNA: TGCGCCAGCAGCCCGGCACAGGGGCTCTTACAGAACTATGGCTACACCTTC. Its translation: CASSPAQGLLQNYGYTF.

This chain joins TRBV19 and TRBJ2-7; tentatively, D is TRBD2 (6 bases). The CDR3 spans 14 residues. V was pared by 5 bases and J by 1 base, with 12 bases between. Germline V gene lookup returns CDR1 LNHDA and CDR2 SQIVND (reference sequence). Here the CDR3 reads CASSRQGLSYEQYF. For the CDR3, the DNA is TGTGCCAGTAGTCGGCAGGGACTTTCCTACGAGCAGTACTTC.

The J gene is TRBJ1-5, the V gene TRBV5-5; 12 bases line up with TRBD1. CDR1 is SGHKS, CDR2 YYEKEE, per germline (reference sequence). V lost 1 base, J lost 6 bases, and 8 bases stayed unmatched. This CDR3 is 17 amino acids long. The CDR3 bases are TGTGCCAGCAGCTTGCTGGGGACAGGGGGCGCGGGTCAGCCCCAGCATTTT. Translation gives CASSLLGTGGAGQPQHF.

The J gene is TRBJ2-7, the V gene TRBV7-2, with 13 positions matching TRBD2. V dropped 5 bases and J dropped 1; count of bases not matched to a gene: 8. CDR3 length: 17 residues. CDR1 and CDR2 (germline): SGHTA, FQGNSA. This chain's CDR3 is CASSTGLAGAYSYEQYF. The CDR3 bases are TGTGCCAGCAGCACCGGACTAGCGGGGGCCTATTCCTACGAGCAGTACTTC.

The genes are TRBV7-7 and TRBJ2-2; TRBD1 aligns across 8 bases. Germline V gene lookup returns CDR1 SSHAT and CDR2 FNYEAQ (reference sequence). This CDR3 region has 14 residues. The V and J ends lost 5 bases and 5 bases, in that order; junction bases with no gene match: 4. The CDR3 DNA reads TGTGCCAGCAGCCCTAGGACAGGGACCGGGGAGCTGTTTTTT. It yields the protein CASSPRTGTGELFF.

The rearrangement links TRBV4-3 to TRBJ1-4, with 10 bases identical to TRBD1. J lost 6 bases, V lost 4 bases, and 5 bases had no gene match. Germline V lookup: CDR1 LGHNA, CDR2 YSLEER. The CDR3 totals 15 residues. The CDR3 DNA sequence: TGCGCCAGCAGCCTGGATGGGACAGGGGATGAAAAACTGTTTTTT. Protein product: CASSLDGTGDEKLFF.

This chain uses TRBV5-8 with TRBJ1-4, with TRBD1 identical over 8 bases. CDR1 and CDR2 from the germline V gene are SGHTS and YDEGEE. V shed 4 bases, J shed 6 bases, and the junction held 8 bases outside the gene matches. The CDR3 extends over 15 amino acids. In DNA, the CDR3 is TGTGCCAGCAGCCTCTTGGCAGGGGGCTATGAAAAACTGTTTTTT. It yields the protein CASSLLAGGYEKLFF.

V gene TRBV19 combines with J gene TRBJ1-5; D is possibly TRBD1 (6 bases). CDR1 is LNHDA and CDR2 is SQIVND in the germline V gene (reference sequence). The CDR3 runs 16 residues. V was shortened by 4 bases and J by 1 base, with 14 bases between the two germline ends. CDR3 sequence: CASSRLPGTSNQPQHF. The CDR3 region has the DNA TGTGCCAGTAGTAGGCTCCCGGGGACAAGCAATCAGCCCCAGCATTTT.

The chain links TRBV9 to TRBJ1-1; 11 positions match TRBD1. Germline loops: CDR1 SGDLS, CDR2 YYNGEE. The ends lost 3 bases at V and 11 bases at J; junction bases unmatched: 15. The CDR3 runs to 16 residues. CDR3: CASSDLRDRGSLEAFF. CDR3 nucleotide sequence: TGTGCCAGCAGCGACCTCCGGGACAGGGGGAGTTTGGAGGCTTTCTTT.

V and J are TRBV12-5 and TRBJ2-3; TRBD2 is a possible D gene (6 bases). The length of the CDR3 is 15 residues. The germline CDR1 and CDR2 sequences are LGHNT and FRNRAP. The V end lost 2 bases, the J end lost 2 bases, and 11 bases lay between the germline ends. The CDR3 DNA is TGTGCTAGTGGTTTGATACTAGCTAACACAGATACGCAGTATTTT. Translated, it gives CASGLILANTDTQYF.

The V gene is TRBV6-1, the J gene TRBJ2-1; possible D gene TRBD1, 6 bases. Germline CDR1 MNHNS, CDR2 SASEGT. Trimming took 2 bases from V and 15 from J, leaving 14 bases between them. CDR3 size: 12 residues. For the CDR3, the DNA is TGTGCCAGCAGTGAATCGAACAGGGTTGGGTTCTTC. Translation gives CASSESNRVGFF.

This rearrangement joins TRBV7-2 to TRBJ2-4; 7 nucleotides align to TRBD2. Germline V lookup: CDR1 SGHTA, CDR2 FQGNSA. The CDR3 extends over 15 amino acids. The V segment lost 5 bases and the J segment 7 bases; nucleotides outside the gene matches: 11. The CDR3 nucleotides are TGTGCCAGCAGCCCCGGTTTGGGGGAGGGGAACATTCAGTACTTC. Amino acids: CASSPGLGEGNIQYF.

V is TRBV6-1 and J is TRBJ1-1; no clear D gene. The germline V gene has CDR1 MNHNS and CDR2 SASEGT. The CDR3 runs to 13 residues. Trimming took 5 bases from V and 2 from J, leaving 9 bases between them. This chain's CDR3 is CASSLDTNTEAFF. The CDR3 DNA is TGTGCCAGCAGTCTTGACACAAACACTGAAGCTTTCTTT.

The V gene is TRBV19, the J gene TRBJ1-5; no reliable D call. The CDR3 extends over 14 amino acids. The V and J ends lost 5 bases and 5 bases respectively, with 13 bases between them. Germline CDR1 reads LNHDA; CDR2 reads SQIVND (reference sequence). CDR3: CASSWSRGYQPQHF. For the CDR3, the DNA is TGTGCCAGTAGTTGGTCGAGAGGGTATCAGCCCCAGCATTTT.

In this sample, this clone turned up a few times. The rearrangement joins TRBV7-2 to TRBJ1-3; a weak D match, TRBD1 (5 bases). Deletions cut 4 bases from V and 0 bases from J, with 13 bases between. Germline V gene lookup returns CDR1 SGHTA and CDR2 FQGNSA. CDR3 size: 16 residues. CDR3 region: CASSSSGGDSGNTIYF. The CDR3 coding sequence is TGTGCCAGCAGCTCCTCCGGGGGGGACTCTGGAAACACCATATATTTT.

The genes are TRBV30 and TRBJ1-4; the D is unclear. Germline values: CDR1 GTSNPN, CDR2 SVGIG (reference sequence). V shed 0 bases and J shed 0 bases, with 11 bases lying between them. The length of the CDR3 is 16 residues. The CDR3 is CAWSVRDPATNEKLFF. Here the CDR3 DNA reads TGTGCCTGGAGTGTACGGGATCCTGCAACTAATGAAAAACTGTTTTTT.